This T cell receptor beta chain was recovered during a study of breast tumors, draining lymph nodes, adjacent tissues. Findings of the study overall: Findings are consistent with lymph node origin and intratumoral expansion of most tumor T cells. Compared with lymph nodes, tumors were less diverse; compared with nontumor tissue, more. That most tumor T cells come from lymph nodes remained unproven. Compared with basal-like, luminal-like tumors shared significantly more repertoire with nontumor tissue.

One entry per CDR3 protein, called by TCRdb with MiXCR from the multiplex PCR reads. This sample yields tens of thousands of distinct CDR3 sequences, of which roughly 23% are seen a single time; roughly 8% belongs to the top ten. CDR3 length equals 16 residues. Germline lookup yields CDR1 MNHEY and CDR2 SMNVEV (reference sequence). J lost 6 bases, V lost 5 bases, and 6 bases had no gene match. Regarding this clonotype: Its antigen is not known.

This rearrangement joins TRBV27 to TRBJ2-2, with 13 nucleotides matching TRBD2. Sample: breast tumor tissue. This receptor was identified in a female donor with breast cancer. Some clones in this sample may be carry-over from other donors' samples. DNA of the CDR3: TGTGCCAGCAGTCCAAGGGGACTAGCGGGATCCGGGGAGCTGTTTTTT. This encodes CASSPRGLAGSGELFF.